The 21 T cell receptor beta chains given below trace back to one sample, sequenced in a study of response to subunit inactivated influenza vaccine. A single record per CDR3 protein comes from TCRdb applying MiXCR to the RT-PCR reads. Of under 550,000 distinct CDR3 sequences listed, around 8% are singletons. This sample comprised PBMCs from blood, obtained roughly 24 months after vaccination. All receptors come from a man between 50 and 69 years old who received an inactivated influenza vaccine.

CDR3 residues: CSVELVTDTQYF. The CDR3 DNA is TGCAGCGTTGAATTGGTGACAGATACGCAGTATTTT. V and J are TRBV29-1 and TRBJ2-3, with D unclear. V gave up 2 bases and J gave up 3 bases, with 6 bases separating them. This CDR3 region has 12 residues. Germline V gene sequence: CDR1 SQVTM, CDR2 ANQGSEA.

The CDR3 sequence: CASSPQRGGPGELFF. DNA for the CDR3: TGTGCCAGCAGTCCGCAGAGGGGGGGCCCCGGGGAGCTGTTTTTT. V is TRBV12-3 or TRBV12-4 and J is TRBJ2-2; a possible D gene is TRBD2 (7 bases). The CDR3 is 15 amino acids. V was trimmed by 5 bases and J by 6 bases, leaving 16 bases between them.

This clonotype was detected a few times. This sequence joins TRBV4-1 and TRBJ1-1, with a possible D match to TRBD1 (5 bases). The CDR3 sequence is 14 residues long. V dropped 8 bases and J dropped 3 bases, with 16 bases sitting between them. CDR1 is MGHRA, CDR2 YSYEKL, per germline. The chain's CDR3 is CASGPGGAYTEAFF. The DNA for the CDR3 is TGCGCCAGCGGGCCCGGAGGGGCGTACACTGAAGCTTTCTTT.

V usage is TRBV10-3 and J usage is TRBJ2-3; D not resolved. V lost 7 bases and J 4 bases, leaving 12 bases between the germline ends. The CDR3 runs 13 residues. Germline-derived CDR1 and CDR2 are ENHRY and SYGVKD. CDR3 amino acids: CAINPEHSDTQYF. The CDR3 bases are TGTGCCATCAACCCGGAACACTCAGATACGCAGTATTTT.

This clonotype was recorded at least ten times. The chain recombines TRBV20-1 with TRBJ2-1, with TRBD2 matching 8 bases. Losses at the gene ends were 5 bases for V and 5 bases for J; bases not matched to a gene: 11. The CDR3 consists of 15 residues. Germline-derived CDR1 and CDR2 are DFQATT and SNEGSKA (reference sequence). The DNA for the CDR3 is TGCAGTGCTTATAGGGGTCGCGGGAGGAACAATGAGCAGTTCTTC. This gives the protein CSAYRGRGRNNEQFF.

This clonotype was counted many times. The rearrangement joins TRBV25-1 to TRBJ1-4; TRBD1 is a possible D gene (5 bases). Germline CDR1 reads MGHDK; CDR2 reads SYGVNS. The CDR3 runs to 14 residues. Trimming pared 5 bases from V and 2 bases from J, leaving 9 bases between. The chain's CDR3 is CASSRRGTNEKLFF. The CDR3 DNA follows: TGTGCCAGCAGTCGTAGGGGTACTAATGAAAAACTGTTTTTT.

This clonotype appeared a few times. This sequence joins TRBV4-3 and TRBJ2-1; no definite D call. The germline V and J ends were trimmed by 1 base and 7 bases, with 17 bases remaining between them. This CDR3 is 16 amino acids long. Germline V CDR1 and CDR2: LGHNA, YSLEER. DNA of the CDR3: TGCGCCAGCAGCCAAGGATCAAGTTTTGATGTGAATGAGCAGTTCTTC. It is translated as CASSQGSSFDVNEQFF.

This clonotype was found a few times. V is TRBV5-1 and J is TRBJ2-7, with 9 positions matching TRBD1. V shed 4 bases and J 3 bases; nucleotides not matched to a gene: 5. This CDR3 is built from 14 residues. The germline gives CDR1 SGHRS, CDR2 YFSETQ. The CDR3 bases are TGCGCCAGCAGCCGGACAGGGGACTTCTACGAGCAGTACTTC. It yields the protein CASSRTGDFYEQYF.

This clonotype came up a few times. The V gene is TRBV6-2 or TRBV6-3, the J gene TRBJ2-5, with 8 bases matching TRBD1. The germline V gene has CDR1 MNHEY and CDR2 SVGEGT. J lost 4 bases, V lost 2 bases, and 9 bases had no gene match. This CDR3 region has 16 residues. The CDR3 spells CASSYGTGLRGETQYF. In DNA form, the CDR3 reads TGTGCCAGCAGTTACGGGACAGGTTTGAGGGGAGAGACCCAGTACTTC.

The chain uses TRBV5-6 and TRBJ2-3; 7 bases map to TRBD2. The CDR3 totals 16 residues. Germline loops: CDR1 SGHDT, CDR2 YYEEEE. V lost 0 bases, J lost 2 bases, and 6 bases stayed unmatched. CDR3 DNA sequence: TGTGCCAGCAGCTTGGTGGTAGCGGGCCTCACAGATACGCAGTATTTT. Protein sequence: CASSLVVAGLTDTQYF.

There are many counts of this clonotype. This rearrangement joins TRBV28 to TRBJ2-1, with 10 bases matching TRBD2. Germline loops: CDR1 MDHEN, CDR2 SYDVKM. The CDR3 is 17 residues long. V lost 8 bases to trimming and J lost 4 bases; unmatched junction nucleotides: 14. The CDR3 DNA is TGTGCCAGCTCCGATACTAGCGGGAAAAGGGGTTACAATGAGCAGTTCTTC. This translates into CASSDTSGKRGYNEQFF.

The chain recombines TRBV4-3 with TRBJ1-4; 8 bases are shared with TRBD1. The J segment lost 3 bases and the V segment lost 1 base, leaving 7 bases of the junction unmatched. From germline, CDR1 is LGHNA and CDR2 YSLEER. CDR3 length equals 17 residues. CDR3 region: CASSQVKSGGSNEKLFF. CDR3 coding DNA: TGCGCCAGCAGCCAAGTGAAATCAGGGGGCTCTAATGAAAAACTGTTTTTT.

This clonotype has ten or more counts. The chain recombines TRBV12-3 or TRBV12-4 with TRBJ2-2; D unresolved. V was cut by 5 bases and J by 5 bases, with 9 bases left in between. The CDR3 loop spans 13 amino acids. CDR3 nucleotides: TGTGCCAGCAGTCCCCGCCAGACCGGGGAGCTGTTTTTT. Translation: CASSPRQTGELFF.

The chain employs TRBV7-2 and TRBJ2-4, with D perhaps TRBD2 (5 bases). Germline assignment: CDR1 SGHTA and CDR2 FQGNSA. CDR3 length: 14 residues. Between the trimmed V and J ends, which lost 8 bases and 3 bases, there was a span of 14 bases. CDR3 sequence: CASSRGEGKNIQYF. In DNA form, the CDR3 reads TGTGCCAGCTCCCGCGGTGAGGGCAAAAACATTCAGTACTTC.

This sequence joins TRBV5-1 and TRBJ2-1; 10 bases are shared with TRBD1. The germline CDR1 and CDR2 sequences are SGHRS and YFSETQ. The J segment lost 7 bases and the V segment lost 3 bases, leaving 7 bases of the junction unmatched. The CDR3 is 15 amino acids. The CDR3, as DNA: TGCGCCAGCAGCTCTGGACAGGGGGATTCAAATGAGCAGTTCTTC. The encoded protein is CASSSGQGDSNEQFF.

This sequence joins TRBV10-3 and TRBJ1-3; 8 positions agree with TRBD1. V shed 7 bases, J shed 2 bases, and the junction held 7 bases outside the gene matches. In germline, CDR1 is ENHRY, CDR2 SYGVKD. This CDR3 region has 15 residues. In DNA form, the CDR3 reads TGTGCCATCACGCCTGGACAGGGCCCTGGAAACACCATATATTTT. Protein: CAITPGQGPGNTIYF.

This clonotype was recorded at least ten times. The chain recombines TRBV9 with TRBJ2-3; either TRBD1 or TRBD2 may supply D (6 bases each). Germline assignment: CDR1 SGDLS and CDR2 YYNGEE. This CDR3 contains 14 residues. Trimming stripped 0 bases from V and 5 bases from J, with 10 bases between. The CDR3 loop is CASSVVGGRDTQYF. The CDR3 DNA is TGTGCCAGCAGCGTAGTGGGGGGCCGAGATACGCAGTATTTT.

The rearrangement uses TRBV6-1 and TRBJ1-5, with 11 bases that match TRBD1. CDR3 length: 16 residues. After removal of 6 bases from V and 2 bases from J, the junction contained 6 bases not matched to a gene. Germline V lookup: CDR1 MNHNS, CDR2 SASEGT. CDR3 coding DNA: TGTGCCAGCAGCCGGGACAGGGGGACGGGCAATCAGCCCCAGCATTTT. This translates into CASSRDRGTGNQPQHF.

CDR3 nucleotides: TGCAGCGTTGAGGGGTTGATGGGGACAATCCAAGAGACCCAGTACTTC. Its translation is CSVEGLMGTIQETQYF. The chain is built from TRBV29-1 and TRBJ2-5, with D possibly being TRBD1 (6 bases). The CDR3 sequence is 16 residues long. Trimming took off 3 bases at V and 1 base at J, with 18 bases between the two ends. CDR1 is SQVTM, CDR2 ANQGSEA, per germline.

This clonotype came up many times. V and J are TRBV5-1 and TRBJ2-2, with 7 bases aligning to TRBD1. The CDR3 spans 15 residues. Per germline, CDR1 SGHRS and CDR2 YFSETQ. Trimming at V came to 3 bases and at J to 5 bases, leaving 7 bases not matched to a gene. The CDR3 loop is CASSWGQSFTGELFF. CDR3 in DNA: TGCGCCAGCAGCTGGGGACAGTCTTTTACCGGGGAGCTGTTTTTT.

This clonotype occurred a few times. This chain links TRBV28 with TRBJ2-1; the D gene could be TRBD1 or TRBD2 (7 bases each). This CDR3 comprises 13 residues. Deletions cut 5 bases from V and 6 bases from J, with 11 bases between. Germline values: CDR1 MDHEN, CDR2 SYDVKM. Written as DNA, the CDR3 is TGTGCCAGCAGTCAGGGGGGGAGCAATGAGCAGTTCTTC. The encoded protein is CASSQGGSNEQFF.